Below, one T cell receptor beta chain is given with its context. Its target is not known. The data originate from a study of graft-versus-host responses after intestinal transplantation. Looking at the study overall: Recipients got multivisceral, liver-intestinal, or isolated intestinal transplants.

Study-wide results and limits: Within allografts, high graft-versus-host to host-versus-graft clonal ratios were seen among patients with graft-donor T cell macrochimerism. GvH clones appeared in recipient marrow, some first in ileum or blood.

Profiling relied on immunoSEQ multiplex PCR, and the TCRdb table lists in-frame clones only, not all of them. Of some 11,000 clones in the sample, around 83% were seen once. This clonotype was sampled from a human patient who received an intestinal transplant, so some T cells may come from the graft donor. Material: PBMCs, obtained roughly 19 weeks after transplant.

CDR3 amino acids: CASSLGGPGETQYF. Here the CDR3 DNA reads TGTGCCAGCAGCTTAGGGGGGCCGGGGGAGACCCAGTACTTC. This chain joins TRBV13 and TRBJ2-5; D may correspond to TRBD1 or TRBD2 (5 bases each). CDR1 is PRHDT and CDR2 is FYEKMQ in the germline V gene (reference sequence). This CDR3 has 14 amino acids. Trimming cost V 0 bases and J 5 bases, with 10 bases left between them.